The 8 T cell receptor beta chains given below trace back to one sample, sequenced in a study of CXCR3-negative and CXCR3-positive naive CD8 T cells. Carrying UMI labels, the TRB cDNA libraries were prepared through 5' RACE. TCRdb derives one entry per CDR3 protein from the 5' RACE reads, leaving out DNA. The specimen's table records roughly 41,000 distinct CDR3 sequences. The sequencing input was memory CD8+ T cells from blood. These receptors were obtained from a human donor in good health. Some clones in this sample may be carry-over from other donors' samples.

The chain recombines TRBV6-2 or TRBV6-3 with TRBJ2-5. Germline CDR1 is MNHEY and CDR2 is SVGEGT. The CDR3 covers 14 residues. CDR3: CASSYSGRQETQYF.

The chain couples TRBV6-5 to TRBJ2-1; TCRdb proposes TRBD2, but this gene call is untestable without DNA. The germline gives CDR1 MNHEY, CDR2 SVGAGI. The CDR3 is 15 residues long. Here the CDR3 reads CASSYSGSSYNEQFF.

This sequence joins TRBV6-2 or TRBV6-3 and TRBJ1-4. Germline CDR1 MNHEY, CDR2 SVGEGT. The length of the CDR3 is 14 residues. CDR3 residues: CASTTQGLNEKLFF.

The rearrangement joins TRBV6-5 to TRBJ2-2. Germline V lookup: CDR1 MNHEY, CDR2 SVGAGI. CDR3 size: 14 residues. CDR3 in amino acids: CASSYQQHTGELFF.

The chain links TRBV29-1 to TRBJ2-1; checking the TCRdb D call of TRBD2 is not possible without DNA. The CDR3 consists of 13 residues. Germline assignment: CDR1 SQVTM and CDR2 ANQGSEA. The CDR3 protein is CSVEGLAEIEQFF.

The V gene is TRBV29-1, the J gene TRBJ2-7. This CDR3 has 12 amino acids. The V gene's germline CDR1 is SQVTM and CDR2 ANQGSEA. The CDR3 is CSVEGDWDEQYF.

This chain links TRBV7-9 with TRBJ2-3; as DNA is missing, the TRBD2 call by TCRdb cannot be tested. This CDR3 region has 17 residues. Per the germline V gene, CDR1 is SEHNR and CDR2 is FQNEAQ (reference sequence). This CDR3 reads CASSPIKGLSSTDTQYF.

The chain links TRBV7-2 to TRBJ2-7; TCRdb lists TRBD2, though no DNA is available to test this call. The length of the CDR3 is 17 residues. Germline V gene data show CDR1 as SGHTA and CDR2 as FQGNSA. The CDR3 here is CASSKYSLGPQVYEQYF.